This passage covers 11 T cell receptor beta chains from one sample sequenced in a study of blood T cell repertoires in COVID-19 (TCRdb year 2020). Receptor amplification or capture employed the immunoSEQ multiplex PCR assay. TCRdb took this table from immuneACCESS and kept in-frame rearrangements with V and J called. Such tables lack part of the clones; where checked against another copy, unresolved V genes explain under half of the gap, and the rest is unexplained. A total of more than 150,000 clones appear in this sample, approximately 80% of them only once. The ten largest clones capture 10% to 15% of the sample. Sequenced input: PBMCs or T cells enriched from blood (not recorded which). These receptors came from a woman aged 60-75 years who had recovered from COVID-19.

The table lists this clone with a count of one. The chain has TRBV18 and TRBJ1-5, with 7 bases lining up with TRBD1. The J segment lost 6 bases and the V segment lost 3 bases, leaving 2 bases of the junction unmatched. Germline CDR1 reads KGHSH; CDR2 reads LQKENI. The CDR3 is 13 residues long. CDR3 sequence reads: CASSPGQFQPQHF. The CDR3 DNA reads TGTGCCAGCTCACCGGGACAGTTTCAGCCCCAGCATTTT.

This clone appeared a single time. The rearrangement joins TRBV10-3 to TRBJ1-4, with D possibly TRBD1 on 5 matching bases. The CDR3 sequence is 16 residues long. V was pared by 4 bases and J by 6 bases, with 18 bases between. CDR1 ENHRY and CDR2 SYGVKD come from the germline V gene. This CDR3 reads CAISGGTGTGHEKLFF. DNA of the CDR3: TGTGCCATCAGTGGGGGAACCGGGACTGGGCATGAAAAACTGTTTTTT.

The CDR3 nucleotides read TGTGCCAGCAGCCCAAGACTGGGGGCTAGCAATCAGCCCCAGCATTTT. This codes for CASSPRLGASNQPQHF. The rearrangement joins TRBV7-9 to TRBJ1-5; D is perhaps TRBD1 (6 bases). Germline V gives CDR1 SEHNR, CDR2 FQNEAQ (reference sequence). This CDR3 is built from 16 residues. Trimming stripped 5 bases from V and 0 bases from J, with 14 bases between.

The V and J genes are TRBV3-1 (or the pseudogene TRBV3-2) and TRBJ2-5, with 13 positions matching TRBD2. The CDR3 runs 16 residues. J was trimmed by 10 bases and V by 3 bases; bases with no gene match: 11. CDR1 LGHDT and CDR2 YNNKEL come from the germline V gene (reference sequence). For the CDR3, the DNA is TGTGCCAGCAGCCAGCTCCCGACTAGCGGGGGGCTGGACCAGTACTTC. Translating gives CASSQLPTSGGLDQYF.

The chain employs TRBV24-1 and TRBJ2-7; the match to TRBD2 covers 11 bases. Per germline, CDR1 KGHDR and CDR2 SFDVKD. This CDR3 is 15 amino acids long. With 4 bases clipped from V and 3 bases from J, the junction kept 4 bases outside the gene matches. CDR3 region: CATSDPGTSGYEQYF. For the CDR3, the DNA is TGTGCCACCAGTGACCCCGGGACTAGCGGCTACGAGCAGTACTTC.

The chain recombines TRBV6-1 with TRBJ1-5; D possibly corresponds to TRBD1 (5 bases). V was clipped by 3 bases and J by 5 bases, with 5 bases between them. Germline CDR1 reads MNHNS; CDR2 reads SASEGT. This CDR3 comprises 12 residues. CDR3: CASSDRDQPQHF. The CDR3, as DNA: TGTGCCAGCAGTGACAGGGATCAGCCCCAGCATTTT.

The V gene is TRBV7-9, the J gene TRBJ1-6; 7 bases are shared with TRBD1. V shed 5 bases and J 7 bases; nucleotides not matched to a gene: 5. Per germline, CDR1 SEHNR and CDR2 FQNEAQ (reference sequence). The CDR3 is 14 residues long. CDR3: CASSQGDLNSPLHF. CDR3 in DNA: TGTGCCAGCAGCCAGGGGGACCTCAATTCACCCCTCCACTTT.

This clone was picked up one time. V is TRBV9 and J is TRBJ2-5; 8 nucleotides align to TRBD2. The germline V gene has CDR1 SGDLS and CDR2 YYNGEE. The trim removed 4 bases at V and 1 base at J, leaving 3 bases unmatched. The CDR3 totals 14 residues. CDR3 sequence (DNA): TGTGCCAGCAGCCGGGGGGGCGTCCAAGAGACCCAGTACTTC. Protein: CASSRGGVQETQYF.

This rearrangement joins TRBV11-2 to TRBJ2-7, with a possible D match to TRBD2 (5 bases). With 3 bases removed from V and 0 bases from J, the gap between germline ends came to 12 bases. This CDR3 spans 15 amino acids. Germline V gene lookup returns CDR1 SGHAT and CDR2 FQNNGV. The CDR3 protein is CASSFGLTSSYEQYF. DNA of the CDR3: TGTGCCAGCAGCTTCGGGCTAACTAGCTCCTACGAGCAGTACTTC.

This clone was detected a few times. The chain recombines TRBV3-1 (or the pseudogene TRBV3-2) with TRBJ2-3; a possible D gene is TRBD2 (5 bases). Trimming removed 3 bases at V and 6 bases at J, with 13 bases between. CDR1 is LGHDT and CDR2 is YNNKEL in the germline V gene (reference sequence). This CDR3 contains 14 residues. The CDR3 here is CASSHPERGDTQYF. The CDR3 coding sequence is TGTGCCAGCAGCCATCCCGAACGGGGTGATACGCAGTATTTT.

The chain recombines TRBV29-1 with TRBJ1-2, with D possibly being TRBD1 (6 bases). Germline V gene lookup returns CDR1 SQVTM and CDR2 ANQGSEA. V gave up 3 bases and J gave up 5 bases, with 10 bases separating them. CDR3 length: 12 residues. CDR3 loop: CSVEAGDYGYTF. CDR3 coding DNA: TGCAGCGTTGAGGCAGGGGATTATGGCTACACCTTC.